This T cell receptor beta chain was sequenced in a study of CD8 T cells in ankylosing spondylitis. Study conclusions and caveats: Reports of some motif variants in reactive arthritis synovial fluid and blood predate this one. Peripheral blood held disease-linked clones only at relatively low frequency, and these were CD8+. Seemingly characteristic of ankylosing spondylitis blood was a TCR beta motif consisting of roughly 8 highly homologous variants. Disease-associated clones were reportedly significantly overrepresented in matched ankylosing spondylitis synovial fluid.

With 3 bases removed from V and 2 bases from J, the gap between germline ends came to 8 bases. Germline V gene lookup returns CDR1 SEHNR and CDR2 FQNEAQ (reference sequence). The CDR3 totals 14 residues. 5'-RACE, quantitative and with molecular barcodes, yielded the TCR beta libraries. TCRdb called the 5' RACE reads again in MiXCR, with one record for every CDR3 protein. This table has fewer than 550,000 distinct CDR3 sequences, 5.3% appearing once. This clonotype was observed many times. Its target is not known. The chain employs TRBV7-9 and TRBJ2-4; perhaps D is TRBD1 or TRBD2 (5 bases each). The source material was blood, either unsorted or a sorted T cell fraction (not recorded which). The receptor was isolated from a male donor with ankylosing spondylitis. This CDR3 is CASSLGVSKNIQYF. CDR3 DNA sequence: TGTGCCAGCAGCTTGGGGGTGTCCAAAAACATTCAGTACTTC. Looking up the rest from reference TRBV7-9 and TRBJ2-4 gives the full variable domain: DTGVSQNPRHKITKRGQNVTFRCDPISEHNRLYWYRQTLGQGPEFLTYFQNEAQLEKSRLLSDRFSAERPKGSFSTLEIQRTEQGDSAMYLCASSLGVSKNIQYFGAGTRLSVL.